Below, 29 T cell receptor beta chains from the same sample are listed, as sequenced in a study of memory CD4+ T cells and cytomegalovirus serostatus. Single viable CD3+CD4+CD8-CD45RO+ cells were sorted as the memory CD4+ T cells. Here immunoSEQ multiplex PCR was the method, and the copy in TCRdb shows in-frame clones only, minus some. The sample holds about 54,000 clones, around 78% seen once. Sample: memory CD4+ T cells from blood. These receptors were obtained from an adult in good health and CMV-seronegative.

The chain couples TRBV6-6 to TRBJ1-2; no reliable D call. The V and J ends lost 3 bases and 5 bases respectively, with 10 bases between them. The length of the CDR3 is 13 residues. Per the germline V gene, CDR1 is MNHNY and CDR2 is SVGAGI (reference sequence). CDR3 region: CASSYGIKYGYTF. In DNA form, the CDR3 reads TGTGCCAGCAGTTATGGGATAAAATATGGCTACACCTTC.

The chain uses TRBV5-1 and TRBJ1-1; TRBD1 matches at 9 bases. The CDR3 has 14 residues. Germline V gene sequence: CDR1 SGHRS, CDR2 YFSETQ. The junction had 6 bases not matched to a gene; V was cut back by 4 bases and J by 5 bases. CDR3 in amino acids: CASSTETGGTEAFF. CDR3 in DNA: TGCGCCAGCAGCACCGAGACAGGGGGGACTGAAGCTTTCTTT.

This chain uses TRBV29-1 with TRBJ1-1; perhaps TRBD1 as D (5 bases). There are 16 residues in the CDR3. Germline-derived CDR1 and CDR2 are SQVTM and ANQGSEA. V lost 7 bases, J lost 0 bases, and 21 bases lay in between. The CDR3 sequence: CSGGALSGLMNTEAFF. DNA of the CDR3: TGCAGCGGCGGGGCGCTTTCGGGTCTTATGAACACTGAAGCTTTCTTT.

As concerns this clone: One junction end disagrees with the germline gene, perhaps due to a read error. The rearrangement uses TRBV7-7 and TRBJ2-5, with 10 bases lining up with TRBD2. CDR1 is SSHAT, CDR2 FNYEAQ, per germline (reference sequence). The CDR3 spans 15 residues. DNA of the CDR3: TGTGCTAGCAGCTTAGGAGCGGGGGGGCGTGAGACCCAGTACTTC. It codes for CASSLGAGGRETQYF.

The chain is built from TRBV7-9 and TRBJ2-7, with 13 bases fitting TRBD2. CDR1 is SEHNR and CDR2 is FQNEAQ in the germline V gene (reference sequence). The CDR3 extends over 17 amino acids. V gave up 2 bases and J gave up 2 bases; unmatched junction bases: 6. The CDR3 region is CASSLRGGLAGTYEQYF. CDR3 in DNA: TGTGCCAGCAGCTTAAGGGGGGGACTAGCGGGAACCTACGAGCAGTACTTC.

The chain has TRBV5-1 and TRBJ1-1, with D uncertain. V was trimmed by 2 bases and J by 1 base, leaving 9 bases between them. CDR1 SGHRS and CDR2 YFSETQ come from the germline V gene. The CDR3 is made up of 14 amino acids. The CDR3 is CASSLSGKNTEAFF. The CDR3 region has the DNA TGCGCCAGCAGCTTATCGGGGAAGAACACTGAAGCTTTCTTT.

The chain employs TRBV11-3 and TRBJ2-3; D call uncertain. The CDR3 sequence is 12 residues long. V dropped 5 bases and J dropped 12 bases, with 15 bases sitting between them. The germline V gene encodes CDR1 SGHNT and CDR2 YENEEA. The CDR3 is CASSRPPGPQYF. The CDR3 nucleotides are TGTGCCAGCAGCCGCCCCCCGGGCCCTCAGTATTTT.

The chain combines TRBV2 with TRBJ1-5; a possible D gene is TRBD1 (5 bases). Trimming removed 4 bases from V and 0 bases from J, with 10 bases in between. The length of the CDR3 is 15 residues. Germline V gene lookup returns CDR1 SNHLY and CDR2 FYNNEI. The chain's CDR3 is CASSGTHISNQPQHF. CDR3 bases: TGTGCCAGCAGTGGGACACATATTAGCAATCAGCCCCAGCATTTT.

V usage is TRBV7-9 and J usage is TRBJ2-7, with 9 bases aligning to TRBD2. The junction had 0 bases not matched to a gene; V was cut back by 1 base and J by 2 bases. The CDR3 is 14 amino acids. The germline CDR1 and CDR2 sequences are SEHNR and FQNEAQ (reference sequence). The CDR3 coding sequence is TGTGCCAGCAGCTTAGTAGCGGGGGCCTACGAGCAGTACTTC. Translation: CASSLVAGAYEQYF.

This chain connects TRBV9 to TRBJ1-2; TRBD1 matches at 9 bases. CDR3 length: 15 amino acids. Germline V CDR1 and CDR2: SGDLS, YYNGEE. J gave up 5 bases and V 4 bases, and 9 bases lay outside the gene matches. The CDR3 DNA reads TGTGCCAGCAGCCCGGGGGCGGGACAGGGATATGGCTACACCTTC. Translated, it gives CASSPGAGQGYGYTF.

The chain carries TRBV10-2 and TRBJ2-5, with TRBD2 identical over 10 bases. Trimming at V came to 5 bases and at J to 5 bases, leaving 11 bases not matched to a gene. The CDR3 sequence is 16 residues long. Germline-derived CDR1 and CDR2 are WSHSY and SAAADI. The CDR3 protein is CASSPDASGSFETQYF. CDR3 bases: TGCGCCAGCAGTCCAGATGCTAGCGGGAGCTTTGAGACCCAGTACTTC.

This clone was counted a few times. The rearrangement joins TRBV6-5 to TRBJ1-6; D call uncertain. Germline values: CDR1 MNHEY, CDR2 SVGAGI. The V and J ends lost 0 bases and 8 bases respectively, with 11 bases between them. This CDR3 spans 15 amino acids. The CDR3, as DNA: TGTGCCAGCAGTTACTCGGCCGGGGTGGATTCACCCCTCCACTTT. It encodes CASSYSAGVDSPLHF.

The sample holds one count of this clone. The chain's CDR3 is CASSSAHGGSGNEQFF. The CDR3, as DNA: TGTGCCAGCAGCTCTGCTCATGGAGGATCCGGAAATGAGCAGTTCTTC. The rearrangement links TRBV11-3 to TRBJ2-1, with a tentative D call TRBD2 (5 bases). The CDR3 is 16 residues long. Germline V lookup: CDR1 SGHNT, CDR2 YENEEA. V lost 4 bases, J lost 7 bases, and 20 bases lay in between.

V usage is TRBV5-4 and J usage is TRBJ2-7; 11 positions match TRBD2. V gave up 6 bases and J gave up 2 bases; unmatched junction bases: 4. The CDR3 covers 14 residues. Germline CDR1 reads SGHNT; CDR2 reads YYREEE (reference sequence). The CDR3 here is CASTVAGGPYEQYF. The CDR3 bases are TGTGCCAGCACCGTAGCGGGAGGGCCCTACGAGCAGTACTTC.

CDR3 loop: CASSPAGSSYNEQFF. DNA for the CDR3: TGTGCCAGCAGTCCCGCGGGGAGCTCCTACAATGAGCAGTTCTTC. This chain joins TRBV28 and TRBJ2-1; tentative D call: TRBD2 (6 bases). The CDR3 consists of 15 residues. Germline-derived CDR1 and CDR2 are MDHEN and SYDVKM. V dropped 5 bases and J dropped 0 bases, with 11 bases sitting between them. The full variable domain, completed using reference TRBV28 and TRBJ2-1, is DVKVTQSSRYLVKRTGEKVFLECVQDMDHENMFWYRQDPGLGLRLIYFSYDVKMKEKGDIPEGYSVSREKKERFSLILESASTNQTSMYLCASSPAGSSYNEQFFGPGTRLTVL.

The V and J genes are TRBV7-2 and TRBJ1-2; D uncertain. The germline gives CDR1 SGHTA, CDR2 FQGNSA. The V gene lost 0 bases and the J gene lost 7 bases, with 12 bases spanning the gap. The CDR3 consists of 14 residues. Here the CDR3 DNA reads TGTGCCAGCAGCTTAGCGATCCCCACGGGTGGCTACACCTTC. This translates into CASSLAIPTGGYTF.

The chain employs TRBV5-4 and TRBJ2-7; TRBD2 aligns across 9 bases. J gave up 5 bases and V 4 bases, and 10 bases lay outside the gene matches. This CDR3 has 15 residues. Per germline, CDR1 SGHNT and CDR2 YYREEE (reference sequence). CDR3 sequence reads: CASSLTSGFVDEQYF. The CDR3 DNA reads TGTGCCAGCAGCCTTACTAGCGGGTTTGTCGACGAGCAGTACTTC. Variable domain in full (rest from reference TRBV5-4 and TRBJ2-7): ETGVTQSPTHLIKTRGQQVTLRCSSQSGHNTVSWYQQALGQGPQFIFQYYREEENGRGNFPPRFSGLQFPNYSSELNVNALELDDSALYLCASSLTSGFVDEQYFGPGTRLTVT.

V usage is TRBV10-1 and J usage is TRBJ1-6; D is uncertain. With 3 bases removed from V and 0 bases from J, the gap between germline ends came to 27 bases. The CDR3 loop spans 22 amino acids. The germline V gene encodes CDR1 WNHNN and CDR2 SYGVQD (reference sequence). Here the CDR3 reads CASSDASLGRPHLSSYNSPLHF. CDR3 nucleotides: TGCGCCAGCAGTGATGCCTCCTTAGGCAGGCCCCATCTTAGCTCCTATAATTCACCCCTCCACTTT.

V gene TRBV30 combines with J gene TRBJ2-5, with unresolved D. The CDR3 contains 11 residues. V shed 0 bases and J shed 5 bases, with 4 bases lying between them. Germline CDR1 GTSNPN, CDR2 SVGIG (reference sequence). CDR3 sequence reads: CAWSVLETQYF. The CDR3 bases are TGTGCCTGGAGTGTATTGGAGACCCAGTACTTC.

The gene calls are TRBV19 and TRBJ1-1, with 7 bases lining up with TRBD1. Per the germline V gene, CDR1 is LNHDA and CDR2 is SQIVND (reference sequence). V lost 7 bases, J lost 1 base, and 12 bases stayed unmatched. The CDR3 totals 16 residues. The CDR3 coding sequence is TGTGCCAGTACCTCCAGGCCGACAGGGTCGAACACTGAAGCTTTCTTT. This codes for CASTSRPTGSNTEAFF.

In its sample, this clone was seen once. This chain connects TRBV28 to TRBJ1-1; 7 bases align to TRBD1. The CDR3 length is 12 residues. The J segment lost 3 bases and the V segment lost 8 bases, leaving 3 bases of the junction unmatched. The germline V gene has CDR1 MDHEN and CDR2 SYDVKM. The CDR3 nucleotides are TGTGCCAGCCGACAGGGCCACACTGAAGCTTTCTTT. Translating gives CASRQGHTEAFF.

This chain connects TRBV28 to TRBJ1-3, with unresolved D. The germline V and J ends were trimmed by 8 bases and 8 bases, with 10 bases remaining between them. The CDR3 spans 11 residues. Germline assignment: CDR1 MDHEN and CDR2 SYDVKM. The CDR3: CASVGGYTIYF. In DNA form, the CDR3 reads TGTGCCAGCGTCGGAGGATACACCATATATTTT.

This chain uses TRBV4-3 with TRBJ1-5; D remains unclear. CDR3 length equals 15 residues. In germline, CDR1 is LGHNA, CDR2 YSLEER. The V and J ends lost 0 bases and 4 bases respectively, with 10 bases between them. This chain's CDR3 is CASSQDTRLNQPQHF. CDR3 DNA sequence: TGCGCCAGCAGCCAAGATACCAGGTTAAATCAGCCCCAGCATTTT.

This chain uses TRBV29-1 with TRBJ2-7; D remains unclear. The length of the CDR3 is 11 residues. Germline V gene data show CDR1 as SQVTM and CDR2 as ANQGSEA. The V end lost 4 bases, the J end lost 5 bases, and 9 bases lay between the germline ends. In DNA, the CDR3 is TGCAGCGTTGTTTTGGGCAACGAGCAGTACTTC. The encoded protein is CSVVLGNEQYF.

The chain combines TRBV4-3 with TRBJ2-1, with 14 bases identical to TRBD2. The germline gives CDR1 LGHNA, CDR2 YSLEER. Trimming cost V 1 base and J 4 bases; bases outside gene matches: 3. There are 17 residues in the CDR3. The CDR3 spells CASSQARLAGGYNEQFF. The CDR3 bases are TGCGCCAGCAGCCAAGCGAGACTAGCGGGAGGGTACAATGAGCAGTTCTTC.

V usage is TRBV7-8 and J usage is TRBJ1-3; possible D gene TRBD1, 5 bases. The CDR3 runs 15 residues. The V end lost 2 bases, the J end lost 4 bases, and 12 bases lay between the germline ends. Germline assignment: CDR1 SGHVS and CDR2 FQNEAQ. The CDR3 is CASSLSGFGGNTIYF. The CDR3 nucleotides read TGTGCCAGCAGCTTATCAGGGTTCGGAGGAAACACCATATATTTT.

The CDR3 DNA follows: TGTGCCAGCAGCCTGACAGGGGGGACCCAGTACTTC. Translation: CASSLTGGTQYF. The chain carries TRBV5-8 and TRBJ2-5, with 9 nucleotides matching TRBD1. J lost 7 bases, V lost 4 bases, and 2 bases had no gene match. From germline, CDR1 is SGHTS and CDR2 YDEGEE. The CDR3 loop spans 12 amino acids.

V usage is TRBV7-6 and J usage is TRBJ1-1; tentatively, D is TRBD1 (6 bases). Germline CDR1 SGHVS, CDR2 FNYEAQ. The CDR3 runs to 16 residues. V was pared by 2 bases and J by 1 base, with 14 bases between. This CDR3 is CASSLQGLLGNTEAFF. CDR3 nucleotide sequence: TGTGCCAGCAGCTTACAGGGGTTACTAGGGAACACTGAAGCTTTCTTT.

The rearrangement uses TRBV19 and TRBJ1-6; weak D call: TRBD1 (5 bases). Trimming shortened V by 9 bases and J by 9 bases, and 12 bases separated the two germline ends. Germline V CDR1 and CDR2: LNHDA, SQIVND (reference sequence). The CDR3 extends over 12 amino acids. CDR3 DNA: TGTGCCAGCACGAGGGGATCTTCACCCCTCCACTTT. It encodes CASTRGSSPLHF.